The clone carrying this T cell receptor (beta chain) was seen only once. The CDR3 spans 12 residues. Per germline, CDR1 MNHEY and CDR2 SVGAGI. The V and J ends lost 8 bases and 2 bases, in that order; junction bases with no gene match: 2. This sample was taken from a study of blood T cell repertoires in COVID-19. The wider study: Acute and convalescent COVID-19 specimens originated in the United States, Italy and Spain. Sources were T cells, B-cell-depleted T cells, or PBMCs; the material itself was cDNA or gDNA.

In the source study's methods: Cell counts per sample came from amplifying reference gene primers. Libraries were prepared by immunoSEQ multiplex PCR; TCRdb keeps only in-frame clonotypes and omits some of them. D and trimming were read from the DNA, whereas the V and J calls and clone size are those reported in that table. The sample lists under 45,000 clones; about 82% were seen once. This TCR derives from a human donor in a cohort sampled during active COVID-19. The genes are TRBV6-5 and TRBJ2-7; TRBD1 matches at 8 bases. The sequenced sample was peripheral blood. CDR3 sequence reads: CASRTGPYEQYF. DNA of the CDR3: TGTGCCAGCCGGACAGGGCCCTACGAGCAGTACTTC.